The next 29 T cell receptor beta chains were all read from a single sample in a study of T cell responses to AZD1222 COVID-19 vaccine. The repertoire was sequenced with immunoSEQ multiplex PCR; TCRdb's copy has only in-frame clones and lacks some. The sample yields roughly 100,000 clones, around 90% seen once. The input for sequencing was peripheral blood, taken on day 0 of AZD1222 vaccination. The receptors shown here come from an adult in good health.

This sequence joins TRBV20-1 and TRBJ2-7; D gene unclear. The germline CDR1 and CDR2 sequences are DFQATT and SNEGSKA (reference sequence). This CDR3 region has 11 residues. Trimming took off 2 bases at V and 0 bases at J, with 2 bases between the two ends. CDR3 protein: CSARSSYEQYF. The CDR3, as DNA: TGCAGTGCTAGAAGCTCCTACGAGCAGTACTTC.

The rearrangement links TRBV2 to TRBJ1-5; D ambiguous. CDR3 length: 18 residues. Germline CDR1 reads SNHLY; CDR2 reads FYNNEI. The V gene lost 2 bases and the J gene lost 0 bases, with 17 bases spanning the gap. The CDR3, as DNA: TGTGCCAGCAGTGAAATTCAAAGTTGGGGAAATAGCAATCAGCCCCAGCATTTT. Its protein product is CASSEIQSWGNSNQPQHF.

The V call is TRBV19, the J call TRBJ2-3, with D possibly TRBD1 on 6 matching bases. From germline, CDR1 is LNHDA and CDR2 SQIVND (reference sequence). The V and J ends lost 2 bases and 0 bases respectively, with 6 bases between them. The CDR3 sequence is 14 residues long. The CDR3 bases are TGTGCCAGTAGTATACAGGGGAGCACAGATACGCAGTATTTT. Translating it yields CASSIQGSTDTQYF.

This chain connects TRBV5-1 to TRBJ1-3; 7 bases fit TRBD1. Germline loops: CDR1 SGHRS, CDR2 YFSETQ. Germline trimming cut 4 bases from V and 4 bases from J; bases unmatched to any gene: 11. The CDR3 is 16 residues long. The CDR3 sequence is CASSGLQGREGNTIYF. For the CDR3, the DNA is TGCGCCAGCAGCGGCTTACAGGGGCGAGAAGGAAACACCATATATTTT.

This clone was recorded once. The chain carries TRBV3-1 (or the pseudogene TRBV3-2) and TRBJ2-7, with 9 bases that match TRBD1. Germline V CDR1 and CDR2: LGHDT, YNNKEL (reference sequence). This CDR3 comprises 16 residues. V was pared by 3 bases and J by 6 bases, with 12 bases of the junction left unmatched. CDR3 DNA: TGTGCCAGCAGCCACTTACCGGGACAGGGAATCATCGAGCAGTACTTC. Its translation is CASSHLPGQGIIEQYF.

Of note for this clone: In the same sample, other DNA sequences code for this CDR3. The V call is TRBV18, the J call TRBJ2-2; D gene uncertain. The CDR3 spans 13 residues. Deletions cut 2 bases from V and 4 bases from J, with 5 bases between. Germline V gene sequence: CDR1 KGHSH, CDR2 LQKENI. The CDR3 sequence: CASSPSGTGELFF. The CDR3 coding sequence is TGTGCCAGCTCACCATCAGGCACCGGGGAGCTGTTTTTT.

The rearrangement links TRBV5-6 to TRBJ1-5; no reliable D call. V lost 0 bases and J 4 bases, leaving 8 bases between the germline ends. The CDR3 length is 14 residues. Germline V gene sequence: CDR1 SGHDT, CDR2 YYEEEE. For the CDR3, the DNA is TGTGCCAGCAGCTTGGCCCCTTTAAATCAGCCCCAGCATTTT. Its protein is CASSLAPLNQPQHF.

The genes are TRBV6-1 and TRBJ2-4; 10 nucleotides match TRBD2. Unmatched junction bases numbered 4, after V lost 0 bases and J lost 5 bases. The CDR3 is 16 residues long. Germline V lookup: CDR1 MNHNS, CDR2 SASEGT. The CDR3, as DNA: TGTGCCAGCAGTGAAGCTGTAGCGGGGGGACAAAACATTCAGTACTTC. Translation gives CASSEAVAGGQNIQYF.

This sequence joins TRBV7-2 and TRBJ1-2; 7 nucleotides line up with TRBD1. Germline CDR1 and CDR2: SGHTA and FQGNSA. After removal of 5 bases from V and 5 bases from J, the junction contained 8 bases not matched to a gene. CDR3 length: 14 residues. CDR3 nucleotides: TGTGCCAGCAGCGCTGACAGGGCCCCTTATGGCTACACCTTC. It yields the protein CASSADRAPYGYTF.

This rearrangement joins TRBV9 to TRBJ2-1; 8 bases agree with TRBD2. The CDR3 totals 14 residues. The V gene's germline CDR1 is SGDLS and CDR2 YYNGEE. V gave up 0 bases and J gave up 5 bases; unmatched junction bases: 1. The CDR3 DNA is TGTGCCAGCAGCGTAGACGGGGGGGACAATGAGCAGTTCTTC. This codes for CASSVDGGDNEQFF.

V usage is TRBV4-3 and J usage is TRBJ1-4; D is possibly TRBD1 (5 bases). The CDR3 extends over 16 amino acids. V was pared by 3 bases and J by 4 bases, with 15 bases between. Germline V CDR1 and CDR2: LGHNA, YSLEER. This CDR3 reads CASSQGTGTDNEKLFF. Written as DNA, the CDR3 is TGCGCCAGCAGCCAGGGAACCGGGACGGATAATGAAAAACTGTTTTTT.

This chain uses TRBV7-9 with TRBJ1-2, with a possible D match to TRBD1 (6 bases). The CDR3 runs to 14 residues. Germline V gene lookup returns CDR1 SEHNR and CDR2 FQNEAQ (reference sequence). Trimming removed 6 bases at V and 4 bases at J, with 15 bases between. DNA of the CDR3: TGTGCCAGCAGGCATCTAGGGGGGTTCTATGGCTACACCTTC. Translation gives CASRHLGGFYGYTF.

The J gene is TRBJ1-3, the V gene TRBV2, with D perhaps matching TRBD1 (6 bases). Germline assignment: CDR1 SNHLY and CDR2 FYNNEI. The ends were cut back, 7 bases at V and 4 bases at J, with 17 bases in the middle. This CDR3 comprises 15 residues. The chain's CDR3 is CASTPRGPYGNTIYF. CDR3 DNA sequence: TGTGCCAGCACCCCCCGGGGGCCTTACGGAAACACCATATATTTT.

This chain connects TRBV5-1 to TRBJ1-3, with D maybe TRBD1 (6 bases). The V and J ends lost 4 bases and 0 bases respectively, with 14 bases between them. The germline V gene has CDR1 SGHRS and CDR2 YFSETQ. The CDR3 extends over 16 amino acids. This chain's CDR3 is CASSDGQRSSGNTIYF. DNA for the CDR3: TGCGCCAGCAGCGACGGACAGAGAAGCTCTGGAAACACCATATATTTT. Together with reference TRBV5-1 and TRBJ1-3, the CDR3 gives the full variable domain: KAGVTQTPRYLIKTRGQQVTLSCSPISGHRSVSWYQQTPGQGLQFLFEYFSETQRNKGNFPGRFSGRQFSNSRSEMNVSTLELGDSALYLCASSDGQRSSGNTIYFGEGSWLTVV.

This clone showed up just once. The CDR3 region is CASSDMLAGGETQYF. CDR3 in DNA: TGCGCCAGCAGCGATATGCTAGCGGGAGGGGAGACCCAGTACTTC. The chain carries TRBV5-1 and TRBJ2-5; TRBD2 agrees at 12 bases. With 4 bases clipped from V and 5 bases from J, the junction kept 6 bases outside the gene matches. This CDR3 contains 15 residues. CDR1 and CDR2 (germline): SGHRS, YFSETQ.

The genes are TRBV5-1 and TRBJ1-1, with D possibly being TRBD1 (6 bases). Per the germline V gene, CDR1 is SGHRS and CDR2 is YFSETQ. The CDR3 length is 12 residues. Trimming left V 4 bases short and J 7 bases short, with 11 bases between. The CDR3 loop reads CASSAGQNEAFF. CDR3 nucleotide sequence: TGCGCCAGCAGCGCTGGACAGAATGAAGCTTTCTTT. The entire variable domain, with the rest obtained from reference TRBV5-1 and TRBJ1-1, is as follows: KAGVTQTPRYLIKTRGQQVTLSCSPISGHRSVSWYQQTPGQGLQFLFEYFSETQRNKGNFPGRFSGRQFSNSRSEMNVSTLELGDSALYLCASSAGQNEAFFGQGTRLTVV.

This rearrangement joins TRBV7-9 to TRBJ1-5; 7 positions match TRBD1. Per the germline V gene, CDR1 is SEHNR and CDR2 is FQNEAQ (reference sequence). With V trimmed by 5 bases and J by 5 bases, 9 bases remained unmatched. CDR3 size: 15 residues. DNA for the CDR3: TGTGCCAGCAGCACCCAGGGGGATTTCCATCAGCCCCAGCATTTT. It yields the protein CASSTQGDFHQPQHF.

This chain uses TRBV7-8 with TRBJ1-2; unclear D gene. The CDR3 has 13 residues. Trimming left V 1 base short and J 4 bases short, with 7 bases between. Germline lookup yields CDR1 SGHVS and CDR2 FQNEAQ. CDR3 sequence reads: CASSLGQSYGYTF. CDR3 in DNA: TGTGCCAGCAGCTTAGGTCAGTCCTATGGCTACACCTTC.

This clone came up a few times. The chain has TRBV5-4 and TRBJ2-5, with a weak D call TRBD2 (6 bases). Trimming took 3 bases from V and 2 from J, leaving 11 bases between them. CDR1 is SGHNT and CDR2 is YYREEE in the germline V gene (reference sequence). The CDR3 extends over 14 amino acids. CDR3 coding DNA: TGTGCCAGCAGCTGGACTACCACTCAAGAGACCCAGTACTTC. Amino acid sequence: CASSWTTTQETQYF. Full variable domain (remainder filled in from reference TRBV5-4 and TRBJ2-5): ETGVTQSPTHLIKTRGQQVTLRCSSQSGHNTVSWYQQALGQGPQFIFQYYREEENGRGNFPPRFSGLQFPNYSSELNVNALELDDSALYLCASSWTTTQETQYFGPGTRLLVL.

CDR3 bases: TGCGCCAGCAGCCAAGATGGGCAGGGAGCATATGGCTACACCTTC. Protein sequence: CASSQDGQGAYGYTF. V gene TRBV4-3 combines with J gene TRBJ1-2, with D possibly TRBD1 on 5 matching bases. This CDR3 has 15 amino acids. Germline values: CDR1 LGHNA, CDR2 YSLEER. V lost 0 bases to trimming and J lost 5 bases, with 13 bases between them.

This clone was seen a single time. The same CDR3 is also encoded by other DNA sequences in this sample. The CDR3 sequence: CASSGGAETQYF. DNA for the CDR3: TGTGCCAGTTCGGGGGGGGCGGAGACCCAGTACTTC. J is TRBJ2-5 and V is TRBV19; TRBD2 matches at 8 bases. The J segment lost 5 bases and the V segment lost 8 bases, leaving 4 bases of the junction unmatched. The CDR3 sequence is 12 residues long. CDR1 is LNHDA, CDR2 SQIVND, per germline (reference sequence).

The chain employs TRBV15 and TRBJ1-2; a possible D gene is TRBD1 (5 bases). V was pared by 0 bases and J by 8 bases, with 7 bases between. CDR1 and CDR2 from the germline V gene are LNHNV and YYDKDF (reference sequence). This CDR3 spans 12 amino acids. As DNA, the CDR3 is TGTGCCACCAGCAGAGATGGGGGAGGCTACACCTTC. Protein sequence: CATSRDGGGYTF. Using reference TRBV15 and TRBJ1-2 for the parts outside the CDR3, the full variable domain is DAMVIQNPRYQVTQFGKPVTLSCSQTLNHNVMYWYQQKSSQAPKLLFHYYDKDFNNEADTPDNFQSRRPNTSFCFLDIRSPGLGDTAMYLCATSRDGGGYTFGSGTRLTVV.

V gene TRBV6-5 combines with J gene TRBJ1-2; D possibly corresponds to TRBD1 (6 bases). The ends were cut back, 6 bases at V and 8 bases at J, with 13 bases in the middle. CDR3 length: 12 amino acids. Per the germline V gene, CDR1 is MNHEY and CDR2 is SVGAGI. The CDR3 region is CASRNRVGGYTF. CDR3 DNA: TGTGCCAGCAGAAACAGGGTCGGGGGCTACACCTTC.

The chain is built from TRBV2 and TRBJ2-7, with 7 bases fitting TRBD1. The CDR3 has 14 residues. V lost 3 bases to trimming and J lost 2 bases; unmatched junction nucleotides: 4. Germline V CDR1 and CDR2: SNHLY, FYNNEI. CDR3 amino acids: CASSDPQGTYEQYF. DNA for the CDR3: TGTGCCAGCAGTGACCCACAGGGGACCTACGAGCAGTACTTC.

The rearrangement uses TRBV29-1 and TRBJ1-2, with D possibly being TRBD1 (6 bases). Trimming pared 6 bases from V and 1 base from J, leaving 9 bases between. The CDR3 runs 12 residues. Germline V CDR1 and CDR2: SQVTM, ANQGSEA. The CDR3 DNA sequence: TGCAGCGTAGACAGGTATAACTATGGCTACACCTTC. This translates into CSVDRYNYGYTF.

This chain links TRBV5-5 with TRBJ2-5; 12 bases are a match to TRBD1. CDR1 is SGHKS and CDR2 is YYEKEE in the germline V gene (reference sequence). V was clipped by 5 bases and J by 2 bases; unmatched bases: 7. The length of the CDR3 is 16 residues. As DNA, the CDR3 is TGTGCCAGCAGATTTGGGGACAGGGGGCAACAAGAGACCCAGTACTTC. Translated: CASRFGDRGQQETQYF.

The genes are TRBV19 and TRBJ2-1, with 9 bases identical to TRBD2. CDR1 and CDR2 from the germline V gene are LNHDA and SQIVND (reference sequence). J gave up 0 bases and V 2 bases, and 2 bases lay outside the gene matches. The CDR3 runs to 16 residues. The CDR3 loop reads CASSITAGGSYNEQFF. The CDR3, as DNA: TGTGCCAGTAGTATAACAGCGGGAGGCTCCTACAATGAGCAGTTCTTC.

The CDR3: CASRRGEYNEQFF. In DNA, the CDR3 is TGTGCCAGTAGGCGGGGGGAATACAATGAGCAGTTCTTC. The chain has TRBV19 and TRBJ2-1; 8 nucleotides line up with TRBD2. Trimming took 6 bases from V and 4 from J; bases not matched to a gene: 2. CDR3 length equals 13 residues. In germline, CDR1 is LNHDA, CDR2 SQIVND (reference sequence).

The chain carries TRBV4-2 and TRBJ2-7; weak D call: TRBD2 (5 bases). The V end lost 2 bases, the J end lost 6 bases, and 17 bases lay between the germline ends. In germline, CDR1 is LGHNA, CDR2 YNFKEQ. CDR3 length equals 15 residues. CDR3 in DNA: TGTGCCAGCAGCCAATTAATGAGCCGAGGACTCGAGCAGTACTTC. Translating gives CASSQLMSRGLEQYF.